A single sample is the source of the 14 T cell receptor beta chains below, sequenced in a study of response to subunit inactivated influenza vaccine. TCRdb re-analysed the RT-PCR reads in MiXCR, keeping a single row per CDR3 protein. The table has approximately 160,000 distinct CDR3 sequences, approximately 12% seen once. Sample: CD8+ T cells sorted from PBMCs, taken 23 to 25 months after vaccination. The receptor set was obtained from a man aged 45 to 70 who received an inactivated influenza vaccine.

CDR3 residues: CASSLRTGVYGYTF. The CDR3 DNA follows: TGTGCCAGCAGTTTACGGACAGGAGTCTATGGCTACACCTTC. V is TRBV28 and J is TRBJ1-2, with TRBD1 matching over 7 bases. CDR1 is MDHEN and CDR2 is SYDVKM in the germline V gene. V was clipped by 2 bases and J by 4 bases; unmatched bases: 4. The CDR3 is made up of 14 amino acids.

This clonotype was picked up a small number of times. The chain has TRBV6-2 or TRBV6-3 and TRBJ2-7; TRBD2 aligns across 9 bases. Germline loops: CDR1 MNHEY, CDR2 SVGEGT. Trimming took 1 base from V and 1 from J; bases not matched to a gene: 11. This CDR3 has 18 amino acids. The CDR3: CASSYFLGRTSVSYEQYF. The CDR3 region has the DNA TGTGCCAGCAGTTACTTCCTGGGACGGACTAGCGTTTCCTACGAGCAGTACTTC.

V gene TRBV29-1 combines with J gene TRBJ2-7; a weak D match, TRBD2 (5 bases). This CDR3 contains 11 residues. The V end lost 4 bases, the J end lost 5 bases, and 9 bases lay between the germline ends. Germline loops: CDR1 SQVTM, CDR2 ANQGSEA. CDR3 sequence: CSVGTGDEQYF. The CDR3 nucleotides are TGCAGCGTTGGGACCGGGGACGAGCAGTACTTC.

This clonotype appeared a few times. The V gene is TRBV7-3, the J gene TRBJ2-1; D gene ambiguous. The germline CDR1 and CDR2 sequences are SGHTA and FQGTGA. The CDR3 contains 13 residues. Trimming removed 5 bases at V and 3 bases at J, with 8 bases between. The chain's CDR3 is CASSPDNYNEQFF. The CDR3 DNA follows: TGTGCCAGCAGCCCCGACAACTACAATGAGCAGTTCTTC. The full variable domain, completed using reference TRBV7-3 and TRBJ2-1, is GAGVSQTPSNKVTEKGKYVELRCDPISGHTALYWYRQSLGQGPEFLIYFQGTGAADDSGLPNDRFFAVRPEGSVSTLKIQRTERGDSAVYLCASSPDNYNEQFFGPGTRLTVL.

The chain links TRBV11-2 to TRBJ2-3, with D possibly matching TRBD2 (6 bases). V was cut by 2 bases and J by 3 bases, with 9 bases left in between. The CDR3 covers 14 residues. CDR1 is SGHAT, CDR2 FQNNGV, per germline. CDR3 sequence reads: CASSLWGVTDTQYF. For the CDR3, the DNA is TGTGCCAGCAGCTTATGGGGGGTAACAGATACGCAGTATTTT.

In DNA, the CDR3 is TGTGCCATCAGCCCTAGGGACAGGGAGGGGACCGGGGAGCTGTTTTTT. Translating gives CAISPRDREGTGELFF. The chain links TRBV10-3 to TRBJ2-2; 9 nucleotides align to TRBD1. The CDR3 loop spans 16 amino acids. V lost 6 bases to trimming and J lost 5 bases; unmatched junction nucleotides: 10. The germline V gene has CDR1 ENHRY and CDR2 SYGVKD.

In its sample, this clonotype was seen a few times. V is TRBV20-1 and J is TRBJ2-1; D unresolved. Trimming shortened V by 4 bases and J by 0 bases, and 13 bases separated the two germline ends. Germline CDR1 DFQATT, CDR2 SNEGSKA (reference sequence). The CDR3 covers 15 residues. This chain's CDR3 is CSATYPMSSYNEQFF. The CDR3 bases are TGCAGTGCTACCTACCCGATGAGCTCCTACAATGAGCAGTTCTTC.

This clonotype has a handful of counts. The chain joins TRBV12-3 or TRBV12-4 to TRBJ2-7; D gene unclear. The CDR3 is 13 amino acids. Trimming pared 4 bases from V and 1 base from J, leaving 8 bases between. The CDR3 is CASSSTDSYEQYF. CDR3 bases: TGTGCCAGCAGTTCAACGGATTCCTACGAGCAGTACTTC.

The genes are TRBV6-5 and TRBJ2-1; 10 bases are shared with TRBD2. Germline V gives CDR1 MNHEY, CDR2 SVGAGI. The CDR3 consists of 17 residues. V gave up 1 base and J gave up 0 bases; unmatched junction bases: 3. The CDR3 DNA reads TGTGCCAGCAGTTACTTCAGGACTAGCGGCTCCTACAATGAGCAGTTCTTC. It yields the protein CASSYFRTSGSYNEQFF.

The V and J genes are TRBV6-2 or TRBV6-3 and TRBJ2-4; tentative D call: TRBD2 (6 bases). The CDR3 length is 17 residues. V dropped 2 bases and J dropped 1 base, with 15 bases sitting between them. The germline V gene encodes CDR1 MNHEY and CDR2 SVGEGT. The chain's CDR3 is CASSYGGYPSAKNIQYF. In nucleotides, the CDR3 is TGTGCCAGCAGTTACGGGGGGTATCCTTCGGCCAAAAACATTCAGTACTTC.

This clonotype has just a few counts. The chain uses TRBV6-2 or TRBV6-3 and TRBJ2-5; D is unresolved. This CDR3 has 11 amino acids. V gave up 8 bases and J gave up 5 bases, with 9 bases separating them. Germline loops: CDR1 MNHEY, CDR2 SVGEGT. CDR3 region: CASYQQETQYF. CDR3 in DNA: TGTGCCAGCTACCAACAGGAGACCCAGTACTTC.

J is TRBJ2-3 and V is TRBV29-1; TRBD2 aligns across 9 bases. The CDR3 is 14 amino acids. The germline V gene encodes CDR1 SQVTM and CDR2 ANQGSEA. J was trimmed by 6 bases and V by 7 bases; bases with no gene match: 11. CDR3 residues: CSGQTSGRPDTQYF. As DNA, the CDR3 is TGCAGCGGTCAGACTAGCGGTCGCCCCGATACGCAGTATTTT.

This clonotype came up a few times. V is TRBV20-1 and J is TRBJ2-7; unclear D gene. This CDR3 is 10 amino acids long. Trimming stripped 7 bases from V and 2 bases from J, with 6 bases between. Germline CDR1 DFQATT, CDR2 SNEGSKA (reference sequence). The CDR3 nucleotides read TGCAGTGGGAGCCCCTACGAGCAGTACTTC. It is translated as CSGSPYEQYF.

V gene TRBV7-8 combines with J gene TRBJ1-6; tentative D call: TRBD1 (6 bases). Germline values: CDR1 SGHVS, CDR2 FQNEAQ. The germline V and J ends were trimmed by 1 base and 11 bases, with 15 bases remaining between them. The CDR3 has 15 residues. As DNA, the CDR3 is TGTGCCAGCAGCTTAGGGGGGCCAATGGGGCCACCCCTCCACTTT. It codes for CASSLGGPMGPPLHF.